One sample yielded the 11 T cell receptor beta chains listed below, sequenced in a study of shared clonotypes between healthy human individuals. Terminally differentiated effector memory CD45RA+ cells were left out of the naive CD8 fraction, which was CD45RO-negative and positively selected for CCR7. Assay: immunoSEQ multiplex PCR; the TCRdb copy retains only in-frame clones and omits some. Of around 610,000 clones listed, roughly 96% were seen once; the top ten hold roughly 0.1%. The specimen sequenced was naive CD8+ T cells sorted from blood. The receptor source for this set is a woman aged 30 to 39 in good health.

J is TRBJ2-3 and V is TRBV28; D is perhaps TRBD2 (6 bases). Trimming took 5 bases from V and 0 from J, leaving 9 bases between them. CDR3 length equals 14 residues. Germline assignment: CDR1 MDHEN and CDR2 SYDVKM. CDR3 sequence (DNA): TGTGCCAGCAGTATGAGCGGGAGCACAGATACGCAGTATTTT. This codes for CASSMSGSTDTQYF.

The V and J genes are TRBV28 and TRBJ2-1; TRBD2 matches at 13 bases. V lost 5 bases, J lost 8 bases, and 9 bases stayed unmatched. The germline gives CDR1 MDHEN, CDR2 SYDVKM. This CDR3 spans 16 amino acids. CDR3 residues: CASSHGLAGVRDEQFF. Here the CDR3 DNA reads TGTGCCAGCAGTCACGGACTAGCGGGAGTAAGGGATGAGCAGTTCTTC. The whole variable domain, remainder taken from reference TRBV28 and TRBJ2-1, is DVKVTQSSRYLVKRTGEKVFLECVQDMDHENMFWYRQDPGLGLRLIYFSYDVKMKEKGDIPEGYSVSREKKERFSLILESASTNQTSMYLCASSHGLAGVRDEQFFGPGTRLTVL.

V gene TRBV28 combines with J gene TRBJ1-2; 7 bases are a match to TRBD1. After removal of 3 bases from V and 7 bases from J, the junction contained 11 bases not matched to a gene. CDR1 is MDHEN and CDR2 is SYDVKM in the germline V gene. The CDR3 runs 15 residues. The CDR3 nucleotides read TGTGCCAGCAGTTTTCATGGGGACAGACCGGCTGGCTACACCTTC. Amino acids: CASSFHGDRPAGYTF.

The V call is TRBV27, the J call TRBJ2-1; D gene ambiguous. V lost 8 bases and J 4 bases, leaving 12 bases between the germline ends. The CDR3 is made up of 13 amino acids. Germline loops: CDR1 MNHEY, CDR2 SMNVEV (reference sequence). CDR3 nucleotides: TGTGCCAGCCACACAAAGCTTTACAATGAGCAGTTCTTC. This translates into CASHTKLYNEQFF.

V gene TRBV15 combines with J gene TRBJ2-1, with 10 bases fitting TRBD2. The CDR3 runs to 17 residues. The germline gives CDR1 LNHNV, CDR2 YYDKDF (reference sequence). The junction had 3 bases not matched to a gene; V was cut back by 1 base and J by 0 bases. For the CDR3, the DNA is TGTGCCACCAGCAGAGCGGCTAGCGGGAGCTCCTACAATGAGCAGTTCTTC. Translated, it gives CATSRAASGSSYNEQFF.

The rearrangement uses TRBV29-1 and TRBJ2-7; tentatively, D is TRBD1 or TRBD2 (5 bases each). CDR3 length: 12 amino acids. CDR1 is SQVTM and CDR2 is ANQGSEA in the germline V gene. The germline V and J ends were trimmed by 3 bases and 6 bases, with 12 bases remaining between them. DNA of the CDR3: TGCAGCGTTGAGCCCGGGACCGGCGAGCAGTACTTC. Translating it yields CSVEPGTGEQYF.

The rearrangement links TRBV4-1 to TRBJ1-5; 7 bases match TRBD1. The V and J ends lost 1 base and 7 bases, in that order; junction bases with no gene match: 7. Germline CDR1 is MGHRA and CDR2 is YSYEKL. This CDR3 is built from 15 residues. CDR3: CASSQGNRGQQPQHF. DNA of the CDR3: TGCGCCAGCAGCCAAGGAAACAGGGGACAACAGCCCCAGCATTTT.

This chain uses TRBV19 with TRBJ2-7; D uncertain. Germline CDR1 and CDR2: LNHDA and SQIVND (reference sequence). The CDR3 has 15 residues. Between the trimmed V and J ends, which lost 6 bases and 2 bases, there was a span of 17 bases. CDR3 in DNA: TGTGCCAGTAGCCCTTCGGACGCGAAAACCTACGAGCAGTACTTC. Residues: CASSPSDAKTYEQYF. The whole variable domain, filled in from reference TRBV19 and TRBJ2-7, reads DGGITQSPKYLFRKEGQNVTLSCEQNLNHDAMYWYRQDPGQGLRLIYYSQIVNDFQKGDIAEGYSVSREKKESFPLTVTSAQKNPTAFYLCASSPSDAKTYEQYFGPGTRLTVT.

In this sample, this clone turned up a few times. The rearrangement uses TRBV28 and TRBJ2-7; possibly TRBD2 for D (7 bases). The CDR3 runs to 15 residues. The germline V gene encodes CDR1 MDHEN and CDR2 SYDVKM. V lost 6 bases and J 0 bases, leaving 15 bases between the germline ends. CDR3 nucleotides: TGTGCCAGCAGGGGGGGGCGTCAATTCTCCTACGAGCAGTACTTC. Amino acids: CASRGGRQFSYEQYF.

The chain carries TRBV28 and TRBJ1-1; tentatively, D is TRBD1 (5 bases). Deletions cut 6 bases from V and 5 bases from J, with 13 bases between. The CDR3 is 13 residues long. Germline values: CDR1 MDHEN, CDR2 SYDVKM. The CDR3 region is CASSPSWGTEAFF. As DNA, the CDR3 is TGTGCCAGCAGCCCTAGTTGGGGGACTGAAGCTTTCTTT. Based on the CDR3 plus reference TRBV28 and TRBJ1-1, the full variable domain is DVKVTQSSRYLVKRTGEKVFLECVQDMDHENMFWYRQDPGLGLRLIYFSYDVKMKEKGDIPEGYSVSREKKERFSLILESASTNQTSMYLCASSPSWGTEAFFGQGTRLTVV.

This rearrangement joins TRBV7-9 to TRBJ2-3, with D possibly being TRBD1 or TRBD2 (5 bases each). The CDR3 has 15 residues. V was shortened by 1 base and J by 2 bases, with 10 bases between the two germline ends. Germline CDR1 reads SEHNR; CDR2 reads FQNEAQ (reference sequence). The CDR3 spells CASSLVGDHTDTQYF. DNA for the CDR3: TGTGCCAGCAGCTTAGTGGGGGACCACACAGATACGCAGTATTTT.